What follows describes a single TCR beta chain. Germline assignment: CDR1 SGHDT and CDR2 YYEEEE. CDR3 length: 16 residues. J gave up 0 bases and V 4 bases, and 9 bases lay outside the gene matches. The protocol was immunoSEQ multiplex PCR, while the TCRdb copy is restricted to in-frame clones and leaves out a portion. The sample has about 25,000 clones; around 75% are singletons. The data belong to a study of OX40 agonist ivuxolimab in advanced cancers. The genes are TRBV5-6 and TRBJ1-1; 7 nucleotides line up with TRBD1. Sequenced material: CD4+ or CD8+ T cells sorted from blood, taken in a trial of the OX40 agonist ivuxolimab. The TCR comes from an adult with an advanced solid tumor such as melanoma, head and neck, liver or kidney cancer. CDR3 amino acids: CASSPGTDLMNTEAFF. The CDR3 bases are TGTGCCAGCAGCCCCGGGACAGATCTCATGAACACTGAAGCTTTCTTT.